One sample yielded the 13 T cell receptor beta chains listed below, sequenced in a study of OX40 agonist ivuxolimab in advanced cancers. Libraries were prepared by immunoSEQ multiplex PCR; TCRdb keeps only in-frame clonotypes and omits some of them. The profile shows around 80,000 clones, 65% to 90% of them singletons. Here the sequenced sample was CD4+ or CD8+ T cells sorted from blood, taken in a trial of the OX40 agonist ivuxolimab. Receptor source: an adult with an advanced solid tumor such as melanoma, head and neck, liver or kidney cancer.

The CDR3 sequence: CASSYTLNSQPQHF. The CDR3 coding sequence is TGTGCCAGCAGTTACACTCTCAACAGTCAGCCCCAGCATTTT. This chain links TRBV6-5 with TRBJ1-5; no reliable D call. The V end lost 2 bases, the J end lost 6 bases, and 11 bases lay between the germline ends. Germline V gives CDR1 MNHEY, CDR2 SVGAGI. CDR3 length: 14 amino acids.

This clone was observed a few times. The gene calls are TRBV7-2 and TRBJ1-1; tentative D call: TRBD1 (5 bases). V was clipped by 7 bases and J by 4 bases, with 13 bases between them. Germline CDR1 is SGHTA and CDR2 is FQGNSA. This CDR3 has 13 amino acids. CDR3 residues: CASTVGATTEAFF. The CDR3 nucleotides are TGTGCCAGCACAGTAGGGGCTACCACTGAAGCTTTCTTT.

In its sample, this clone was seen a few times. This chain uses TRBV5-1 with TRBJ1-4; D not resolved. Germline V gene sequence: CDR1 SGHRS, CDR2 YFSETQ. This CDR3 is 17 amino acids long. V gave up 0 bases and J gave up 4 bases, with 16 bases separating them. The CDR3 bases are TGCGCCAGCAGCTTGGCTAAGGCGGCAGGCGATAATGAAAAACTGTTTTTT. Its translation is CASSLAKAAGDNEKLFF.

This chain links TRBV6-5 with TRBJ1-1; TRBD1 matches 9 bases. The CDR3 contains 14 residues. CDR1 is MNHEY and CDR2 is SVGAGI in the germline V gene. J gave up 7 bases and V 6 bases, and 9 bases lay outside the gene matches. CDR3 region: CASRPGTGYDEAFF. DNA for the CDR3: TGTGCCAGCAGACCCGGGACAGGGTATGATGAAGCTTTCTTT.

The chain recombines TRBV30 with TRBJ1-6; D might be TRBD1 (5 bases). The germline CDR1 and CDR2 sequences are GTSNPN and SVGIG (reference sequence). The CDR3 length is 13 residues. V lost 8 bases, J lost 6 bases, and 14 bases lay in between. The CDR3 here is CAGNRTPNSPLHF. The CDR3 DNA follows: TGTGCCGGAAACAGGACCCCTAATTCACCCCTCCACTTT.

The gene calls are TRBV6-1 and TRBJ1-2; D possibly corresponds to TRBD1 (6 bases). Germline CDR1 reads MNHNS; CDR2 reads SASEGT. The CDR3 has 15 residues. V was pared by 2 bases and J by 0 bases, with 10 bases between. CDR3 bases: TGTGCCAGCAGTGAACAGGGGCTGGCTAACTATGGCTACACCTTC. This sequence encodes CASSEQGLANYGYTF.

This chain joins TRBV6-5 and TRBJ2-1, with TRBD1 matching 7 bases. V lost 7 bases and J lost 6; bases outside the gene matches: 6. Germline V CDR1 and CDR2: MNHEY, SVGAGI. CDR3 length equals 13 residues. The DNA for the CDR3 is TGTGCCAGCACCCCAACAGGGGTCAATGAGCAGTTCTTC. Translated: CASTPTGVNEQFF.

This clone was seen just once. The rearrangement uses TRBV25-1 and TRBJ2-7, with D perhaps TRBD2 (6 bases). Germline values: CDR1 MGHDK, CDR2 SYGVNS. The germline V and J ends were trimmed by 1 base and 2 bases, with 15 bases remaining between them. This CDR3 has 16 amino acids. The CDR3 spells CASSEFGRRGPYEQYF. The CDR3 DNA follows: TGTGCCAGCAGTGAATTTGGCAGGAGGGGACCCTACGAGCAGTACTTC.

The CDR3 nucleotides are TGTGCCAGCAGCCAGAACACTGAAGCTTTCTTT. Its protein product is CASSQNTEAFF. The chain carries TRBV5-4 and TRBJ1-1; D unclear. Between the trimmed V and J ends, which lost 4 bases and 1 base, there was a span of 2 bases. The CDR3 runs to 11 residues. The germline CDR1 and CDR2 sequences are SGHNT and YYREEE (reference sequence).

The V and J genes are TRBV2 and TRBJ2-2; D is uncertain. V lost 8 bases and J lost 8, with 9 bases in between. CDR3 size: 11 residues. Germline V lookup: CDR1 SNHLY, CDR2 FYNNEI. The CDR3 DNA sequence: TGTGCCAGCCGTCAAAAGGGGGAGCTGTTTTTT. This gives the protein CASRQKGELFF.

This clone was seen only once. This chain uses TRBV7-9 with TRBJ1-1; maybe TRBD1 (6 bases). CDR1 and CDR2 from the germline V gene are SEHNR and FQNEAQ (reference sequence). The V end was cut by 4 bases, the J end by 1 base, with 10 bases between. The length of the CDR3 is 14 residues. Here the CDR3 reads CASSSQGWNTEAFF. The CDR3 DNA sequence: TGTGCCAGCAGCTCCCAGGGGTGGAACACTGAAGCTTTCTTT.

This chain joins TRBV2 and TRBJ2-2; the D is unclear. Germline V gives CDR1 SNHLY, CDR2 FYNNEI. Trimming pared 8 bases from V and 6 bases from J, leaving 10 bases between. The CDR3 has 12 residues. This CDR3 is CASSLEAGELFF. CDR3 DNA: TGTGCCAGCTCTCTAGAAGCCGGGGAGCTGTTTTTT. Variable domain in full (rest from reference TRBV2 and TRBJ2-2): EPEVTQTPSHQVTQMGQEVILRCVPISNHLYFYWYRQILGQKVEFLVSFYNNEISEKSEIFDDQFSVERPDGSNFTLKIRSTKLEDSAMYFCASSLEAGELFFGEGSRLTVL.

V is TRBV16 and J is TRBJ1-2, with 8 bases aligning to TRBD1. Germline CDR1 is KGHSY and CDR2 is FQNENV. The junction had 4 bases not matched to a gene; V was cut back by 2 bases and J by 2 bases. The CDR3 loop spans 15 amino acids. The CDR3 is CASSQGQGRNYGYTF. CDR3 nucleotides: TGTGCCAGCAGCCAAGGACAGGGAAGAAACTATGGCTACACCTTC.